This T cell receptor (beta chain) was identified during a study of cytomegalovirus exposure and HLA in healthy donors. The germline gives CDR1 SGHTA, CDR2 FQGTGA. The junction had 6 bases not matched to a gene; V was cut back by 5 bases and J by 8 bases. CDR3 length equals 13 residues. It was with 60 Vbeta and 13 Jbeta primers that the PCR ran. Clones were sequenced by immunoSEQ multiplex PCR, and TCRdb holds only the in-frame ones, with some missing. The profile shows around 140,000 clones, 75% to 85% of them singletons. Study outcomes and limitations: There were some public TCRs occurring in many donors, but most TCR sequences were rare. Later on, analysis showed that most CMV-associated TCR beta chains appeared to be HLA-restricted. Immune exposure was documented only through CMV serostatus.

About this clone: Its antigen is still unknown.

The genes are TRBV7-3 and TRBJ1-2, with 9 bases matching TRBD1. Sample: PBMCs. The source is a man between 45 and 60 years old in good health and CMV-seronegative. CDR3 coding DNA: TGTGCCAGCAGCCAGGACAGGGGTCGAGGCTACACCTTC. The encoded protein is CASSQDRGRGYTF. The full variable domain, completed using reference TRBV7-3 and TRBJ1-2, is GAGVSQTPSNKVTEKGKYVELRCDPISGHTALYWYRQSLGQGPEFLIYFQGTGAADDSGLPNDRFFAVRPEGSVSTLKIQRTERGDSAVYLCASSQDRGRGYTFGSGTRLTVV.